These 16 T cell receptor beta chains were all obtained from the same sample, sequenced in a study of T cell responses to AZD1222 COVID-19 vaccine. TCRdb's table, derived via immunoSEQ multiplex PCR, lists solely in-frame clones and lacks some. The sample includes 90,000 to 150,000 clones, 91% of them seen just once. Material: peripheral blood, obtained on day 0 of AZD1222 vaccination. These receptors all stem from an adult in good health.

The genes are TRBV9 and TRBJ1-3, with D tentatively TRBD1 (5 bases). V was clipped by 3 bases and J by 2 bases, with 12 bases between them. The CDR3 covers 15 residues. The germline CDR1 and CDR2 sequences are SGDLS and YYNGEE. The CDR3 loop reads CASSGGTAAGNTIYF. DNA for the CDR3: TGTGCCAGCAGCGGGGGGACTGCTGCTGGAAACACCATATATTTT.

The table lists this clone with a few counts. This sequence joins TRBV6-2 or TRBV6-3 and TRBJ1-1; D is ambiguous. Germline V lookup: CDR1 MNHEY, CDR2 SVGEGT. CDR3 length: 15 amino acids. With 4 bases removed from V and 6 bases from J, the gap between germline ends came to 18 bases. Here the CDR3 reads CASSLRSQSSSEAFF. The CDR3 DNA reads TGTGCCAGCAGTTTGCGATCGCAGAGTTCGTCTGAAGCTTTCTTT.

The chain employs TRBV19 and TRBJ1-6; TRBD1 agrees at 9 bases. The CDR3 has 14 amino acids. CDR1 is LNHDA, CDR2 SQIVND, per germline (reference sequence). V was clipped by 4 bases and J by 10 bases; unmatched bases: 5. The CDR3 bases are TGTGCCAGTAGTACGGGACAGGGCGGATCACCCCTCCACTTT. As protein: CASSTGQGGSPLHF.

For the CDR3, the DNA is TGTGCCAGCAGCCCTCGGACACTAAGCTCCTACAATGAGCAGTTCTTC. Translation: CASSPRTLSSYNEQFF. The gene calls are TRBV11-2 and TRBJ2-1; perhaps TRBD1 as D (5 bases). Trimming cost V 5 bases and J 0 bases, with 14 bases left between them. This CDR3 spans 16 amino acids. Germline values: CDR1 SGHAT, CDR2 FQNNGV.

CDR3 DNA sequence: TGTGCCAGCAGCGTAGGGAGGGGACAGGGCTACGAGCAGTACTTC. It yields the protein CASSVGRGQGYEQYF. This chain links TRBV9 with TRBJ2-7; TRBD1 matches 9 bases. Germline CDR1 reads SGDLS; CDR2 reads YYNGEE. Losses at the gene ends were 0 bases for V and 3 bases for J; bases not matched to a gene: 4. This CDR3 is 15 amino acids long.

The CDR3 nucleotides read TGTGCCAGCAGCTTGGGTACTAGCGGGGGGGCAGATACGCAGTATTTT. Its translation is CASSLGTSGGADTQYF. The rearrangement links TRBV5-4 to TRBJ2-3; 13 bases agree with TRBD2. The CDR3 totals 16 residues. V trimming: 0 bases; J trimming: 4 bases; junction bases outside the gene matches: 2. Germline lookup yields CDR1 SGHNT and CDR2 YYREEE (reference sequence).

J is TRBJ1-5 and V is TRBV7-3; 7 bases align to TRBD1. The junction had 3 bases not matched to a gene; V was cut back by 4 bases and J by 6 bases. Germline V gene lookup returns CDR1 SGHTA and CDR2 FQGTGA. CDR3 length: 13 amino acids. The CDR3 sequence: CASSYRGSQPQHF. The CDR3 bases are TGTGCCAGCAGCTACAGGGGTTCTCAGCCCCAGCATTTT.

The chain employs TRBV12-3 or TRBV12-4 and TRBJ1-2; 7 bases map to TRBD1. J lost 4 bases, V lost 6 bases, and 5 bases had no gene match. This CDR3 is 13 amino acids long. CDR3 region: CASRPTGPYGYTF. The CDR3, as DNA: TGTGCCAGCAGACCGACAGGGCCCTATGGCTACACCTTC.

This rearrangement joins TRBV18 to TRBJ2-2; the D call may be TRBD1 or TRBD2 (5 bases each). This CDR3 is 14 amino acids long. Germline assignment: CDR1 KGHSH and CDR2 LQKENI. V lost 3 bases and J lost 6, with 11 bases in between. CDR3 in amino acids: CASSPTGTAGELFF. The CDR3 coding sequence is TGTGCCAGCTCACCTACCGGGACGGCCGGGGAGCTGTTTTTT. Full variable domain (remainder filled in from reference TRBV18 and TRBJ2-2): NAGVMQNPRHLVRRRGQEARLRCSPMKGHSHVYWYRQLPEEGLKFMVYLQKENIIDESGMPKERFSAEFPKEGPSILRIQQVVRGDSAAYFCASSPTGTAGELFFGEGSRLTVL.

This rearrangement joins TRBV2 to TRBJ1-1; unclear D gene. The germline V and J ends were trimmed by 6 bases and 0 bases, with 8 bases remaining between them. This CDR3 has 13 amino acids. The V gene's germline CDR1 is SNHLY and CDR2 FYNNEI. CDR3 sequence reads: CASRVQMNTEAFF. CDR3 nucleotides: TGTGCCAGCAGAGTACAGATGAACACTGAAGCTTTCTTT.

This sequence joins TRBV25-1 and TRBJ1-6; 10 bases are shared with TRBD1. Germline V gene sequence: CDR1 MGHDK, CDR2 SYGVNS. The CDR3 is 16 residues long. V dropped 1 base and J dropped 7; count of bases not matched to a gene: 4. The CDR3 bases are TGTGCCAGCAGTGAATTCAGGGGACAGGGGAATTCACCCCTCCACTTT. This gives the protein CASSEFRGQGNSPLHF.

V usage is TRBV5-1 and J usage is TRBJ1-1; TRBD1 aligns across 7 bases. The CDR3 totals 14 residues. Looked up from germline, CDR1 is SGHRS and CDR2 is YFSETQ. J was trimmed by 1 base and V by 6 bases; bases with no gene match: 6. The CDR3 DNA reads TGCGCCAGCACGGTGACAGGGCCGAACACTGAAGCTTTCTTT. It is translated as CASTVTGPNTEAFF.

This clone was counted only a few times. This chain uses TRBV30 with TRBJ1-2; D unresolved. Germline V gives CDR1 GTSNPN, CDR2 SVGIG (reference sequence). V shed 3 bases and J shed 9 bases, with 8 bases lying between them. The CDR3 sequence is 10 residues long. The CDR3 spells CAWRRVRYTF. The CDR3 nucleotides are TGTGCCTGGAGGCGGGTCCGCTACACCTTC. Full variable domain (remainder filled in from reference TRBV30 and TRBJ1-2): SQTIHQWPATLVQPVGSPLSLECTVEGTSNPNLYWYRQAAGRGLQLLFYSVGIGQISSEVPQNLSASRPQDRQFILSSKKLLLSDSGFYLCAWRRVRYTFGSGTRLTVV.

The chain employs TRBV6-5 and TRBJ2-1, with D perhaps TRBD1 (6 bases). The CDR3 has 11 residues. V was shortened by 6 bases and J by 10 bases, with 10 bases between the two germline ends. From germline, CDR1 is MNHEY and CDR2 SVGAGI. The CDR3 DNA is TGTGCCAGCAGCAGGGGTCGAGAGCAGTTCTTC. Translating gives CASSRGREQFF.

J is TRBJ1-4 and V is TRBV25-1; the D gene is possibly TRBD1 (5 bases). Trimming took 4 bases from V and 13 from J, leaving 10 bases between them. The germline V gene has CDR1 MGHDK and CDR2 SYGVNS. The CDR3 consists of 11 residues. The CDR3: CASSGGRVLFF. DNA for the CDR3: TGTGCCAGCAGTGGGGGCAGGGTACTGTTTTTT.

J is TRBJ1-2 and V is TRBV18, with a possible D match to TRBD1 (5 bases). Germline values: CDR1 KGHSH, CDR2 LQKENI. CDR3 size: 15 residues. V was pared by 3 bases and J by 4 bases, with 15 bases between. The chain's CDR3 is CASSPPTAFSYGYTF. CDR3 in DNA: TGTGCCAGCTCACCCCCGACAGCCTTTTCCTATGGCTACACCTTC.